This section outlines one T cell receptor beta chain sequence together with its context. These data belong to a study of control samples from healthy donors and cancer patients. Trimming shortened V by 4 bases and J by 0 bases, and 9 bases separated the two germline ends. Germline V gives CDR1 SGHRS, CDR2 YFSETQ. The CDR3 runs to 14 residues. The method was immunoSEQ multiplex PCR; TCRdb's version includes in-frame clones alone and lacks a portion of them. The repertoire has 120,000 or so clones, roughly 87% of them found once; the top ten carry 1.5% to 2%. This chain uses TRBV5-1 with TRBJ2-3, with D perhaps assigned TRBD1 or TRBD2 (5 bases each). Input material: blood. The sequence derives from a man younger than 35 in good health. CDR3 coding DNA: TGCGCCAGCAGCCGTGGGGGTAGCACAGATACGCAGTATTTT. Translating it yields CASSRGGSTDTQYF.